This TCR beta chain was captured by sequencing in a study of T cell responses to AZD1222 COVID-19 vaccine (dated by TCRdb to about 2021). With regard to the full study: TCR sequencing was performed for more than 230 trial participants, of whom about 200 were given two doses of AZD1222 and around 26 were given two doses of MenACWY control vaccine. Trial participants were enrolled by age into subgroups of 18-55, 56-69 and 70-plus years, and around 150, 29 and 61 TCR-sequenced participants, respectively, were included in these subgroups.

Its CDR3 holds 13 amino acids, cysteine through phenylalanine. Only the CDR3 portion is preserved as DNA: 39 bases, with reading frame beginning at the first base. Trimming removed 0 bases from V and 3 bases from J, leaving 4 bases between the germline ends. CDR1 SGDLS and CDR2 YYNGEE are derived from the germline V gene. What the time point label conveys for this sample: about 28 days (+/-7) after the second vaccine dose. AZD1222 recipients with second doses at about 4 weeks or about 12 weeks were pooled, because spike-specific TCR depth and breadth did not differ between schedules. Vaccinee samples came from UK trials COV001 and COV002, including a single-blind randomized controlled phase 2/3 trial of AZD1222 (ChAdOx1 nCoV-19) in healthy adults. For TCRbeta chain sequencing, PBMC samples were collected from trial participants at day 0 and at day 28 after the second dose. About this clone: What this receptor recognizes is not known. One base away there is no much larger clone; base qualities are not given.

The CDR3 regions of human TCRbeta chains were analyzed by immunosequencing. In the authors' own workflow: Repertoire TCRs were matched against a reference library of SARS-CoV-2-specific TCRs generated with the MIRA antigen-specificity platform. Breadth was defined as the fraction of unique TCRs that were SARS-CoV-2-associated, and depth was defined as the fraction of total T cells that were SARS-CoV-2-associated. Using the MIRA data, each spike-specific TCR was mapped to the spike region that the TCR reacts to and placed in a CD4 or CD8 class. Log10-transformed breadth and depth values were compared by one-way ANOVA with Sidak's multiple comparisons tests. The source is immuneACCESS, and TCRdb retained only in-frame sequences with V and J called. Part of the clones is not carried over; for the studies checked, unresolved V genes explain less than half of this, and the remainder is unexplained. The V and J calls and clone size were taken over from that table, and D and trimming were inferred from the DNA. This sample holds over 130,000 clones; about 90% were observed only once. 9.3% of the sample is held by the ten biggest clonotypes.

Points the paper makes about the study in general: Because no day 14 peak-response samples were available, repertoires were characterized only after the peak T cell response. Participants were mostly white British, with more females than males. The authors suggested clonal diversity may have been underestimated. A significant rise in spike-specific TCR breadth and depth was observed after two AZD1222 doses relative to day 0 and relative to MenACWY recipients. Conclusions about previously exposed vaccinees were limited because only six AZD1222 recipients were SARS-CoV-2 seropositive at baseline. In the small 56-69-year group, the increase in depth fell short of significance, most likely because of low power. Nearly half of unique spike-specific TCRs reportedly recognized epitopes outside regions mutated in the B.1.351 and B.1.1.7 variants. Vaccine-associated CD4 TCRs spanned the whole spike protein, with dominant responses in regions 160-218 and 743-854.

The sequence was collected from an adult who received the AZD1222 COVID-19 vaccine. The chain uses TRBV9 and TRBJ1-5, with an unclear D gene assignment. This specimen was peripheral blood, taken 28 days after the second AZD1222 dose. The nucleotides read TGTGCCAGCAGCGTAGGATACAATCAGCCCCAGCATTTT. Protein translation: CASSVGYNQPQHF. The full variable domain, completed from the reference TRBV9 and TRBJ1-5 proteins outside the CDR3, reads DSGVTQTPKHLITATGQRVTLRCSPRSGDLSVYWYQQSLDQGLQFLIQYYNGEERAKGNILERFSAQQFPDLHSELNLSSLELGDSALYFCASSVGYNQPQHFGDGTRLSIL.